Described below is a single T cell receptor (beta chain) sequence and its context. Its binding antigen is unknown. No qualities accompany the bases; no much larger clone lies one base away. Other DNA sequences in the same sample also yield this CDR3. Ends trimmed: V by 0 bases, J by 2 bases; bases unmatched to a gene: 1. The germline V gene supplies CDR1 SGHRS and CDR2 YFSETQ. The CDR3 spans 16 residues, from the cysteine through the phenylalanine. Only the CDR3 part of the read is kept: 48 bases, read in frame from the first base. The data stem from a study of Ad26.COV2.S vaccination and SARS-CoV-2 variants (dated by TCRdb to the early 2020s). A note on the overall study: Donors in the vaccine arm were drawn from COV1001, a phase I-IIa trial of Ad26.COV2.S in healthy adults that was multicentre, randomized, double-blind and placebo-controlled. Ad26.COV2.S was given intramuscularly at 5x10^10 or 1x10^11 viral particles, as a single shot or as two shots 56 days apart. TCRbeta repertoire sequencing was used to assess the specificity and breadth of SARS-CoV-2-reactive T cell receptors after Ad26.COV2.S vaccination. A total of around 32 samples were included in the TCR-sequenced set, comprising around 19 Ad26.COV2.S vaccine recipients, 5 placebo recipients and 8 SARS-CoV-2 convalescent individuals. Trial participants were randomized into five groups of five: low-dose or high-dose Ad26.COV2.S given once or twice, or placebo on both occasions. Blinding of investigators to trial group allocation was maintained during experiments and outcome assessment.

The treatment or condition label of this sample denotes: roughly 20 received Ad26.COV2.S at low or high dose, single or two shots; roughly 5 received placebo; per-sample allocation not given. For vaccine and placebo recipients, the sequenced repertoires came from samples collected on day 63 after the first injection. Cohort 1b enrolled about two dozen adults aged 18-55 years at a single site in Boston, USA, between 29 July and 7 August 2020. As a vaccine, Ad26.COV2.S was a replication-incompetent adenovirus type 26 vector that expressed a prefusion-stabilized SARS-CoV-2 spike protein derived from the original Wuhan strain. Points the paper makes about the study in general: It was noted by the authors that total T cell responses may have been underestimated by the TCR breadth and depth analyses. After vaccination, spike-specific CD8+ and CD4+ T cell responses were reported to show substantial breadth. Comparing responses between vaccine doses or regimens was not something the study was powered to do. Comparable non-spike TCR breadth was observed between vaccine and placebo recipients, consistent with only spike being contained in the vaccine. Ad26.COV2.S recipients had higher spike-specific TCR breadth than placebo recipients (P = 0.0014).

The immunoSEQ Assay was the method used to sequence TCRbeta CDR3 regions. After extraction, genomic DNA underwent amplification by bias-controlled multiplex PCR, followed by high-throughput sequencing. From the authors' description of their analysis: Collapsing and filtering of sequences were performed to quantify the absolute abundance of each unique TCRbeta CDR3 region. Usable DNA was measured by amplifying reference genes present in all nucleated cells, and TCRbeta template counts were normalized to that usable DNA to estimate T cell fraction. Repertoire TCRs were annotated as SARS-CoV-2-specific when V gene, CDR3 amino acid sequence and J gene were exactly matched to a known reactive TCR set. The reference SARS-CoV-2 TCR set came from MIRA and was filtered for enrichment in COVID-19-positive ImmuneCODE repertoires, removing public or cross-reactive TCRs. Drawing on the MIRA antigens, annotated TCRs were analysed further at the level of specific ORF or position within ORF. Breadth was defined as annotated unique rearrangements over total unique productive rearrangements; depth was the summed frequency of those rearrangements. TCR breadth was compared between groups using two-sided Wilcoxon rank-sum tests. In its TCRdb copy, this immuneACCESS table keeps in-frame sequences only and misses some clones. Where compared with another copy, unresolved V genes explain less than half of these, and the others have no known cause. V and J calls and clone size are given by that table; D and trimming were obtained from the DNA. The sample includes roughly 700,000 clones, with around 92% observed a single time. Approximately 1.5% of the sample is held by the ten biggest clonotypes.

Material: peripheral blood, obtained in a trial of Ad26.COV2.S vaccine versus placebo. This TCR derives from a person aged 18-65 years who received the Ad26.COV2.S COVID-19 vaccine or a placebo. The chain is made from TRBV5-1 and TRBJ2-2; 10 middle bases align to TRBD1. Here is the DNA: TGCGCCAGCAGCTTGGGACAGGGGGCCAACACCGGGGAGCTGTTTTTT. This sequence encodes CASSLGQGANTGELFF.